The rows below give T cell receptor beta chains drawn from one sample of a study of T cell responses to AZD1222 COVID-19 vaccine. Here immunoSEQ multiplex PCR was the method, and the copy in TCRdb shows in-frame clones only, minus some. This sample has tens of thousands of clones, with roughly nine tenths found just once. The material was peripheral blood, obtained 28 days after the second AZD1222 dose. These receptors all stem from an adult who received the AZD1222 COVID-19 vaccine. Each CDR3 is given with its conserved first and last residue. A D gene is named only where the DNA matches it firmly. The size field is filled for only some rows; it gives once, few, many or a size class.

TRBV10-3	TRBJ1-6	.	.	TGTGCCATCAGCCCCGGGACTGGGAATTCACCCCTCCACTTT	CAISPGTGNSPLHF
TRBV12-3/TRBV12-4	TRBJ1-2	once	.	TGTGCCAGCAAAACAGGGCTTTATGGCTACACCTTC	CASKTGLYGYTF
TRBV30	TRBJ1-2	.	.	TGTGCCTGGAGTGTACTTCCGGCAGGGACCTCCTATGGCTACACCTTC	CAWSVLPAGTSYGYTF
TRBV12-5	TRBJ1-2	.	.	TGTGCTAGTGGTTTTGGAGTGGGGTACGGCTACACCTTC	CASGFGVGYGYTF
TRBV9	TRBJ2-1	.	TRBD2	TGTGCCAGCAGCCCACGGGGGGGCTTAAATGAGCAGTTCTTC	CASSPRGGLNEQFF
TRBV5-6	TRBJ2-1	.	TRBD2	TGTGCCAGCAGCTTTCGGACTAGCGGGAGGGCCGAGAAGCAGGATGAGCAGTTCTTC	CASSFRTSGRAEKQDEQFF
TRBV7-3	TRBJ1-1	.	.	TGTGCCAGCAGCCCAGCGGGGAGGGCCACTGAAGCTTTCTTT	CASSPAGRATEAFF
TRBV5-5	TRBJ1-1	.	.	TGTGCCAGCAGCTTAGGGACGGCGAACACTGAAGCTTTCTTT	CASSLGTANTEAFF
TRBV11-2	TRBJ2-3	.	TRBD2	TGTGCCAGCAGCATTGGGACTAGCGGGGGAGCTAGCACAGATACGCAGTATTTT	CASSIGTSGGASTDTQYF
TRBV18	TRBJ2-5	.	.	TGTGCCAGCTCACCTAAAGCAGGCAACTACCAAGAGACCCAGTACTTC	CASSPKAGNYQETQYF